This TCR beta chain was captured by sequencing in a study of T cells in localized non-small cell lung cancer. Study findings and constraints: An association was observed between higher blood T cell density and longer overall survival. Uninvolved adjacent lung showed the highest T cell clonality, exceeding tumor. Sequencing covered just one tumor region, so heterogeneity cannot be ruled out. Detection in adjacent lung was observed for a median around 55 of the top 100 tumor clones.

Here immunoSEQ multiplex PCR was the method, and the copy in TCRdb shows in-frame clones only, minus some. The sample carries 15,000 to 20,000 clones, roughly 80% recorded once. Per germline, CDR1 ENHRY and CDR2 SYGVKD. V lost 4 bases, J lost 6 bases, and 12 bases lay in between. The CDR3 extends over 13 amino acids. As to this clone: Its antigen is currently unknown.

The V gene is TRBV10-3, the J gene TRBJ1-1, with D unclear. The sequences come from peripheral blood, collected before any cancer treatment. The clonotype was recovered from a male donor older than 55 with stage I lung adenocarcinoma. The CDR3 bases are TGTGCCATCAGTGCCGACCAGATCGCTGAAGCTTTCTTT. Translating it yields CAISADQIAEAFF.